The source of this TCR beta chain is a study of cytomegalovirus exposure and HLA in healthy donors. Primers for the PCR totalled 60 Vbeta and 13 Jbeta. Profiled with immunoSEQ multiplex PCR; TCRdb holds only in-frame clones, not every one. Of tens of thousands of clones in the sample, approximately 7.1% were seen once. Study-wide findings and caveats: It was only CMV serostatus that was available as immune exposure information.

In the case of this clone: Its antigen is currently unknown.

The CDR3 extends over 14 amino acids. Trimming cost V 6 bases and J 5 bases, with 16 bases left between them. Germline CDR1 reads WSHSY; CDR2 reads SAAADI. The chain recombines TRBV10-2 with TRBJ1-2; no definite D call. The sequenced sample was PBMCs. This TCR was sampled from a man between 45 and 60 years old in good health and CMV-seronegative. The CDR3 loop reads CASRDRERAYGYTF. In DNA form, the CDR3 reads TGCGCCAGCAGGGACCGGGAAAGGGCGTATGGCTACACCTTC.